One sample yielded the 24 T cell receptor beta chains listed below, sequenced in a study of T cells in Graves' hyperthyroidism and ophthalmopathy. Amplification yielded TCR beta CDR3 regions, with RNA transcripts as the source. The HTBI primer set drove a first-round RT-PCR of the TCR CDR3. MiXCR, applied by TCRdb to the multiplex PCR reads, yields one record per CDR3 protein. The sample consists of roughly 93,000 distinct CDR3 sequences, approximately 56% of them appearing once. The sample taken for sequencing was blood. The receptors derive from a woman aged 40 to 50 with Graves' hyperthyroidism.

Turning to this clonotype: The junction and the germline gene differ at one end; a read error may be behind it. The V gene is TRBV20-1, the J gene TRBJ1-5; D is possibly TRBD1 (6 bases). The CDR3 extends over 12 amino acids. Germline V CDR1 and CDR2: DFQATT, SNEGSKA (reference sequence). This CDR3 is CSLAGANKPQHF. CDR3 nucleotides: TGCAGTCTCGCGGGGGCCAATAAGCCCCAGCATTTT.

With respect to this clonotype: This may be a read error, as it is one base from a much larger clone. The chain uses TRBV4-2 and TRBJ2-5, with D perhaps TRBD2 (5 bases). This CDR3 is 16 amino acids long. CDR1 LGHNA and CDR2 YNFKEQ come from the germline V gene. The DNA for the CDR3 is TGTGCCAGCAGCCAAGGCTGGCTCGAGGGCCCAGAGGCCCAGTACTTC. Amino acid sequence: CASSQGWLEGPEAQYF.

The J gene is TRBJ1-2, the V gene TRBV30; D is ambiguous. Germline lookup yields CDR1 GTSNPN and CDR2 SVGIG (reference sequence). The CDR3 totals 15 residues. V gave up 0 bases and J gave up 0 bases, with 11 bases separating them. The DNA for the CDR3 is TGTGCCTGGAGTGTAACACGGGAACCTAACTATGGCTACACCTTC. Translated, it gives CAWSVTREPNYGYTF.

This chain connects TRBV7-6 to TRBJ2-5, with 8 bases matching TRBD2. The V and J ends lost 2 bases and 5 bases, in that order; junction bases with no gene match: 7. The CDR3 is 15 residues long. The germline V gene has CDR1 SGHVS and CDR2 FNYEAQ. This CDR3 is CASSLSSGSRETQYF. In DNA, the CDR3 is TGTGCCAGCAGCTTATCCAGCGGGAGTCGGGAGACCCAGTACTTC.

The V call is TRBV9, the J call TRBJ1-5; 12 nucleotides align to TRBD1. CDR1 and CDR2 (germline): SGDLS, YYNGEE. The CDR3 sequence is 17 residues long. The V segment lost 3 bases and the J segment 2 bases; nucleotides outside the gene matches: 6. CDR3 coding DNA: TGTGCCAGCAGCGCGGGACAGGGGGCTGAAGGCAATCAGCCCCAGCATTTT. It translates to CASSAGQGAEGNQPQHF.

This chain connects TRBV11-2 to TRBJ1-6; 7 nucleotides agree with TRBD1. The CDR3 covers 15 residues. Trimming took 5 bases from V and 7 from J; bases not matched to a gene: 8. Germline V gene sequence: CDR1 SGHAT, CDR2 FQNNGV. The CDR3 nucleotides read TGTGCCAGCAGCCTAGGGACAGCGGGGAATTCACCCCTCCACTTT. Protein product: CASSLGTAGNSPLHF.

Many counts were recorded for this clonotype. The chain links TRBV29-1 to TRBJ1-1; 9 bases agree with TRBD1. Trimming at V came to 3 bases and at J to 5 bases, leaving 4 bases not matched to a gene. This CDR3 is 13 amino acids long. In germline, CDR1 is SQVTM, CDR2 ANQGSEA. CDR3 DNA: TGCAGCGTTGACGGACAGGGGCGGACTGAAGCTTTCTTT. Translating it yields CSVDGQGRTEAFF.

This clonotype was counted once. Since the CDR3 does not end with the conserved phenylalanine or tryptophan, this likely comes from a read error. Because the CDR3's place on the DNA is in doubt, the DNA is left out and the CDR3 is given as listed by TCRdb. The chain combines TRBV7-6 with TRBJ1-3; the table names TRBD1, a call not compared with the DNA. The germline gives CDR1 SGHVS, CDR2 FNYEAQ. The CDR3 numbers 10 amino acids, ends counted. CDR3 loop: CASSLGGINT.

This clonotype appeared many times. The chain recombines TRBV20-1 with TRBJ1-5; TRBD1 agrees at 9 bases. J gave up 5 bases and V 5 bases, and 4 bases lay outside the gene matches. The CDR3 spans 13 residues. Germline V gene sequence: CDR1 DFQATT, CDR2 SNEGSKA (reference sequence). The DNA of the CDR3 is TGCAGTGCTTCCCGGGACAGGGATCAGCCCCAGCATTTT. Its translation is CSASRDRDQPQHF.

The CDR3 DNA follows: TGTGCCAGCAGCTTGACAGGGGATGGCTATGGCTACACCTTC. Its translation: CASSLTGDGYGYTF. V is TRBV7-3 and J is TRBJ1-2, with TRBD1 matching over 8 bases. This CDR3 is 14 amino acids long. Germline lookup yields CDR1 SGHTA and CDR2 FQGTGA. The V gene end was trimmed by 3 bases and the J gene end by 4 bases; junction bases not matched to a gene: 4. Combining the CDR3 with reference TRBV7-3 and TRBJ1-2 gives the whole variable domain GAGVSQTPSNKVTEKGKYVELRCDPISGHTALYWYRQSLGQGPEFLIYFQGTGAADDSGLPNDRFFAVRPEGSVSTLKIQRTERGDSAVYLCASSLTGDGYGYTFGSGTRLTVV.

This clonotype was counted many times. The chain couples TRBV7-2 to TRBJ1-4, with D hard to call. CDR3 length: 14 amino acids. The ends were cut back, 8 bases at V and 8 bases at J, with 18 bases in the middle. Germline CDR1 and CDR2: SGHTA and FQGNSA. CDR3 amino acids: CASGGWRLGEKLFF. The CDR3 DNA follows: TGTGCCAGCGGCGGGTGGAGGCTGGGGGAAAAACTGTTTTTT.

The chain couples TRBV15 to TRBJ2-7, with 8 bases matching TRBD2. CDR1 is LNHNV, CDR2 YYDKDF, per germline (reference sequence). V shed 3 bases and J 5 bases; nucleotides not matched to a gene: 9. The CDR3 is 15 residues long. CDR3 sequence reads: CATSSPRGSGNEQYF. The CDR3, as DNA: TGTGCCACCAGCAGCCCGAGGGGTAGCGGGAACGAGCAGTACTTC.

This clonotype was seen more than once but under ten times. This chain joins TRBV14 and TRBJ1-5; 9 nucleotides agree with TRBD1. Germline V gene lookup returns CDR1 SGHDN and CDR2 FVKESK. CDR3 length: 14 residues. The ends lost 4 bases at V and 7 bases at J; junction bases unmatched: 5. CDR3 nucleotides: TGTGCCAGCAGCCGCACAGGGGGCTACCAGCCCCAGCATTTT. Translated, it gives CASSRTGGYQPQHF.

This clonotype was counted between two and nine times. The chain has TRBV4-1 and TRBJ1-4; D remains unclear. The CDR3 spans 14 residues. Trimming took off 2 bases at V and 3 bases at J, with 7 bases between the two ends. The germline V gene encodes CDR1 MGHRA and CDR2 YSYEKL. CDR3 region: CASSQRTANEKLFF. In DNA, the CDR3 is TGCGCCAGCAGCCAACGAACAGCTAATGAAAAACTGTTTTTT.

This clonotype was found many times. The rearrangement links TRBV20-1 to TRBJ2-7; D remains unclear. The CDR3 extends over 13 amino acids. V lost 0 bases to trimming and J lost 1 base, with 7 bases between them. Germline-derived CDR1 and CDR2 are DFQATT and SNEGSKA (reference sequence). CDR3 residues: CSARDIGSYEQYF. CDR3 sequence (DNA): TGCAGTGCTAGAGATATAGGGTCCTACGAGCAGTACTTC.

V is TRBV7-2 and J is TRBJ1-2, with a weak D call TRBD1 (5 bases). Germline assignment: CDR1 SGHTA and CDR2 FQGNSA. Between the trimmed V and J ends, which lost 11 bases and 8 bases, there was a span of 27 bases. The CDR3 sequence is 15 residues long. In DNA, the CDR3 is TGTGCCTGGAGGGGCATAGAGGGAAGGGCTCGGGGCTACACCTTC. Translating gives CAWRGIEGRARGYTF.

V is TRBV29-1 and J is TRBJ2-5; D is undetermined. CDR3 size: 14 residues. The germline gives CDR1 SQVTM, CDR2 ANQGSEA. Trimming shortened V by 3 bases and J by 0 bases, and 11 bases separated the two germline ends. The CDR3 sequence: CSVEVFPYQETQYF. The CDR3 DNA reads TGCAGCGTTGAGGTCTTCCCGTACCAAGAGACCCAGTACTTC. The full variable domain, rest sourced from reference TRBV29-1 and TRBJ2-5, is SAVISQKPSRDICQRGTSLTIQCQVDSQVTMMFWYRQQPGQSLTLIATANQGSEATYESGFVIDKFPISRPNLTFSTLTVSNMSPEDSSIYLCSVEVFPYQETQYFGPGTRLLVL.

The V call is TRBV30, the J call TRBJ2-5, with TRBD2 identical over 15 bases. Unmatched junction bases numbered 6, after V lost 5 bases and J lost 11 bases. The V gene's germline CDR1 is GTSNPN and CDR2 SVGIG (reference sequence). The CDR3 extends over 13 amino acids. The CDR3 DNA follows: TGTGCCTGGCAAGGACTAGCGGGAGGGGCGCAGTACTTC. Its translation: CAWQGLAGGAQYF.

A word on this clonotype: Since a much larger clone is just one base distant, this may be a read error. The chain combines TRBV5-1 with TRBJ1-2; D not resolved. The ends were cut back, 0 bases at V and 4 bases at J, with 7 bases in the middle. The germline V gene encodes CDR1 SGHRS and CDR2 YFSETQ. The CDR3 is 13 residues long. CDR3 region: CASSLELGYGYTF. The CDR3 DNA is TGCGCCAGCAGCTTGGAGTTGGGCTATGGCTACACCTTC.

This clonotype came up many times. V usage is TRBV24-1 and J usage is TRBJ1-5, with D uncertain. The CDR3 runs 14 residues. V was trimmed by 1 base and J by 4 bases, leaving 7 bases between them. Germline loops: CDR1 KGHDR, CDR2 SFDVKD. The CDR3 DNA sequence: TGTGCCACCAGTGATTTTGGTGGGAATCAGCCCCAGCATTTT. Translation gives CATSDFGGNQPQHF.

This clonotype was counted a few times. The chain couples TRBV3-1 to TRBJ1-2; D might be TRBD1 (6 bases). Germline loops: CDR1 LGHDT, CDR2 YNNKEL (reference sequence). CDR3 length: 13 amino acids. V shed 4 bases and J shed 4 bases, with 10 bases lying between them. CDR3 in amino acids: CASSPQGPYGYTF. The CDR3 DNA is TGTGCCAGCAGCCCACAGGGCCCCTATGGCTACACCTTC.

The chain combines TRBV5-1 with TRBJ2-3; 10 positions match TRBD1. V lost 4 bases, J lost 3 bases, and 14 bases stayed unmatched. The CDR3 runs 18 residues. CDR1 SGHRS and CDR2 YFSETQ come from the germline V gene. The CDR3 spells CASSTGGTDRGRTDTQYF. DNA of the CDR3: TGCGCCAGCAGCACAGGGGGAACGGACAGGGGGAGAACAGATACGCAGTATTTT.

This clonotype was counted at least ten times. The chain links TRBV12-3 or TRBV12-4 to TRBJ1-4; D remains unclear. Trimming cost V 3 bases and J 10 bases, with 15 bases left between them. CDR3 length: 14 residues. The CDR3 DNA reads TGTGCCAGCAGTTTCGGGGAAAAAGGCGGAAAACTGTTTTTT. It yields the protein CASSFGEKGGKLFF.

CDR3 amino acids: CSASRAGGLEQYF. CDR3 in DNA: TGCAGCGCCTCCCGAGCGGGAGGGCTCGAGCAGTACTTC. The chain is built from TRBV29-1 and TRBJ2-7; 10 nucleotides line up with TRBD2. In germline, CDR1 is SQVTM, CDR2 ANQGSEA. V shed 7 bases, J shed 6 bases, and the junction held 9 bases outside the gene matches. The CDR3 is made up of 13 amino acids.